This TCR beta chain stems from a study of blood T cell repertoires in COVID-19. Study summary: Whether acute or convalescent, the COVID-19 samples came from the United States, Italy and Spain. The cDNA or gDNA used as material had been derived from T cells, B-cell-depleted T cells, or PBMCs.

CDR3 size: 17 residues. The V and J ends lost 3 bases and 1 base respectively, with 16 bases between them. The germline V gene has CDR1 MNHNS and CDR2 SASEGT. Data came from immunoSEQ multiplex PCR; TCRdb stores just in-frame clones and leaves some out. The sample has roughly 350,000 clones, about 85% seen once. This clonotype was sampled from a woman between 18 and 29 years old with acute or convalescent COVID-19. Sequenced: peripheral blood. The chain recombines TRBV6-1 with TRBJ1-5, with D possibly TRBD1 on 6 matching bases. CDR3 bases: TGTGCCAGCAGTGACATGGGGGGGGGCTCGAGCAATCAGCCCCAGCATTTT. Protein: CASSDMGGGSSNQPQHF.